These T cell receptor beta chains were read from a single sample in a study of CXCR3-negative and CXCR3-positive naive CD8 T cells. TCRdb re-called the 5' RACE reads and shows each CDR3 protein once, DNA omitted. The sample has some 60,000 distinct CDR3 sequences, and its top ten clones hold 0.5% to 0.55%. The sequenced sample was naive CXCR3+ CD8+ T cells from blood. The receptors shown here come from a human donor in good health. Some clones in this sample may be carry-over from other donors' samples. Both conserved end residues are part of each CDR3. Each record gives: J gene, V gene, CDR3 protein.

J: TRBJ2-6
V: TRBV5-1
CDR3: CASSFLIWASGANVLTF

J: TRBJ1-3
V: TRBV10-2
CDR3: CASSESEDSGNTIYF

J: TRBJ2-1
V: TRBV4-1
CDR3: CASSPSGDGLLFF

J: TRBJ1-5
V: TRBV16
CDR3: CASSQSAGDLAQHF

J: TRBJ2-2
V: TRBV5-5
CDR3: CASSLGPSTGELFF

J: TRBJ2-3
V: TRBV28
CDR3: CANPTGEDSDTDTQYF

J: TRBJ1-1
V: TRBV18
CDR3: CASSPGTGAELPEAFF

J: TRBJ1-5
V: TRBV28
CDR3: CASRIGVSNQPQHF

J: TRBJ1-2
V: TRBV25-1
CDR3: CASSELGGDYGYTF

J: TRBJ2-2
V: TRBV19
CDR3: CASSMGFGELFF

J: TRBJ2-7
V: TRBV19
CDR3: CASKGRGYYEQYF

J: TRBJ1-2
V: TRBV12-3/TRBV12-4
CDR3: CASSLVLVNYGYTF

J: TRBJ2-1
V: TRBV7-6
CDR3: CASSLEGGNDNEQFF

J: TRBJ1-1
V: TRBV6-2/TRBV6-3
CDR3: CASRDDPEWSEAFF

J: TRBJ2-2
V: TRBV20-1
CDR3: CSARDLRGWNTGELFF

J: TRBJ2-7
V: TRBV7-9
CDR3: CASSLNPNEQYF

J: TRBJ1-2
V: TRBV25-1
CDR3: CASSENAGYTF

J: TRBJ2-1
V: TRBV29-1
CDR3: CSVEAAQDRGDEQFF

J: TRBJ2-5
V: TRBV21-1
CDR3: CASRQVIGETQYF

J: TRBJ1-2
V: TRBV7-9
CDR3: CASSPTNYGYTF

J: TRBJ2-7
V: TRBV19
CDR3: CASSMGSGPYEQYF

J: TRBJ2-7
V: TRBV14
CDR3: CASSLRDRQYEQYF

J: TRBJ2-7
V: TRBV7-9
CDR3: CASSLSLGDNYEQYF

J: TRBJ2-7
V: TRBV29-1
CDR3: CSVEVRDRDYEQYF

J: TRBJ2-7
V: TRBV20-1
CDR3: CSASTPIAGASYEQYF

J: TRBJ2-2
V: TRBV7-9
CDR3: CASSPSGTGELFF

J: TRBJ1-2
V: TRBV29-1
CDR3: CSVAGQSHGYTF

J: TRBJ2-7
V: TRBV2
CDR3: CARDADLGYEQYF